This T cell receptor (beta chain) was profiled in a study of blood T cell repertoires in COVID-19. Only in-frame clones appear in the TCRdb table, and some are missing; sequencing was by immunoSEQ multiplex PCR. The top ten clones hold over 35% of a sample with about 74,000 clones, roughly four fifths of them seen once. The CDR3 runs 14 residues. CDR1 and CDR2 (germline): MNHEY, SVGAGI. J was trimmed by 4 bases and V by 6 bases; bases with no gene match: 6. The clonotype comes from a man between 65 and 85 years old with acute or convalescent COVID-19. The chain carries TRBV6-5 and TRBJ2-1; 7 positions match TRBD2. The sample was peripheral blood. CDR3 nucleotides: TGTGCCAGCAGCCGTCTGGGGGGGTACAATGAGCAGTTCTTC. This encodes CASSRLGGYNEQFF.